This is a list of T cell receptor beta chains from one sample in a study of a mutant IDH1 vaccine in newly diagnosed glioma. Clones were sequenced by immunoSEQ multiplex PCR, and TCRdb holds only the in-frame ones, with some missing. The sample contains around 23,000 clones, approximately 81% of which appear only once. The antigens for these receptors are not known. The input for sequencing was PBMCs, taken from a glioma patient whose treatment included an IDH1 peptide vaccine. Receptors were obtained from a man aged 35-49 years with glioma. Each CDR3 is given with its conserved first and last residue. D genes are given only for firm matches. Clone size is stated in some rows and not others, as once, few, many or a class when expanded.

j_call d_call clone_size v_call cdr3_aa cdr3_nt
TRBJ2-1 TRBD2 . TRBV4-3 CASSQDRGLAVNEQFF TGCGCCAGCAGCCAAGATAGGGGACTAGCGGTCAATGAGCAGTTCTTC
TRBJ2-6 . . TRBV25-1 CASSSPPSGANVLTF TGTGCCAGCAGTTCCCCCCCCTCTGGGGCCAACGTCCTGACTTTC
TRBJ1-3 . . TRBV5-1 CASSPGTAGNTIYF TGCGCCAGCAGCCCCGGGACCGCTGGAAACACCATATATTTT
TRBJ1-2 . . TRBV16 CASSQSEGRSGYTF TGTGCCAGCAGCCAATCGGAAGGGCGTTCGGGCTACACCTTC
TRBJ2-7 . once TRBV10-3 CAISPAYEQYF TGTGCCATCAGCCCCGCCTACGAGCAGTACTTC
TRBJ2-1 TRBD2 . TRBV29-1 CSVAGTSGRNEQFF TGCAGCGTTGCCGGGACTAGCGGGAGGAATGAGCAGTTCTTC
TRBJ1-1 . . TRBV19 CASIQGWGEAFF TGTGCCAGTATCCAGGGGTGGGGTGAAGCTTTCTTT
TRBJ2-2 TRBD1 few TRBV5-1 CASSSRSGTGVDTGELFF TGCGCCAGCAGCTCTCGCTCCGGGACAGGGGTCGACACCGGGGAGCTGTTTTTT
TRBJ2-1 . . TRBV6-5 CASRPKPGPRGEQFF TGTGCCAGCAGACCTAAACCGGGACCCCGGGGTGAGCAGTTCTTC
TRBJ2-7 . . TRBV2 CASSERAPGRYEQYF TGTGCCAGCAGTGAACGGGCCCCTGGAAGGTACGAGCAGTACTTC
TRBJ1-1 . medium-sized TRBV18 CASSPQRDTLLTEAFF TGTGCCAGCTCACCCCAGAGGGACACGTTGCTCACTGAAGCTTTCTTT